Shown below are 19 T cell receptor beta chains from a single sample sequenced in a study of blood T cell repertoires in COVID-19. Sequenced by immunoSEQ multiplex PCR; TCRdb stores in-frame clones only, minus some. Found here are about 36,000 clones, about 80% of them singletons; the top ten hold approximately 1.9%. The material sequenced was peripheral blood. The receptors were gathered from a man in his 60s with active COVID-19.

Here the CDR3 DNA reads TGTGCCAGCAGCTCCCCAGGGTGGAAAAACTACGAGCAGTACTTC. Its translation: CASSSPGWKNYEQYF. V and J are TRBV5-6 and TRBJ2-7; maybe TRBD1 (5 bases). Trimming pared 3 bases from V and 3 bases from J, leaving 16 bases between. In germline, CDR1 is SGHDT, CDR2 YYEEEE. The CDR3 is 15 amino acids.

V is TRBV7-2 and J is TRBJ2-1, with a tentative D call TRBD2 (5 bases). CDR1 and CDR2 from the germline V gene are SGHTA and FQGNSA. V lost 1 base, J lost 2 bases, and 15 bases lay in between. The CDR3 is made up of 17 amino acids. The CDR3 nucleotides are TGTGCCAGCAGCTTAGGAGCGGCTTGGCAGGCCTACAATGAGCAGTTCTTC. Residues: CASSLGAAWQAYNEQFF.

The genes are TRBV5-6 and TRBJ1-1; D gene unclear. Per the germline V gene, CDR1 is SGHDT and CDR2 is YYEEEE. This CDR3 has 15 residues. V lost 2 bases, J lost 0 bases, and 11 bases lay in between. Here the CDR3 reads CASSFLSGMNTEAFF. The CDR3 bases are TGTGCCAGCAGCTTCCTCAGCGGAATGAACACTGAAGCTTTCTTT.

The V gene is TRBV27, the J gene TRBJ2-7, with D tentatively TRBD2 (7 bases). From germline, CDR1 is MNHEY and CDR2 SMNVEV (reference sequence). There are 16 residues in the CDR3. Trimming removed 2 bases at V and 0 bases at J, with 14 bases between. In DNA form, the CDR3 reads TGTGCCAGCAGTTTAGCCGGGGGGCCGAGCTCCTACGAGCAGTACTTC. The encoded protein is CASSLAGGPSSYEQYF.

V is TRBV2 and J is TRBJ2-2; TRBD1 might be the D (6 bases). From germline, CDR1 is SNHLY and CDR2 FYNNEI. Trimming left V 8 bases short and J 6 bases short, with 19 bases between. CDR3 length: 15 residues. CDR3 region: CASELGHPNSGELFF. DNA of the CDR3: TGTGCCAGCGAGTTGGGACACCCTAATTCCGGGGAGCTGTTTTTT.

The genes are TRBV7-9 and TRBJ1-5; the match to TRBD1 covers 7 bases. Germline loops: CDR1 SEHNR, CDR2 FQNEAQ (reference sequence). The CDR3 is 15 amino acids. Trimming took 1 base from V and 7 from J; bases not matched to a gene: 7. CDR3 sequence: CASSLEGARGQPQHF. CDR3 nucleotide sequence: TGTGCCAGCAGCTTAGAGGGGGCGCGGGGACAGCCCCAGCATTTT.

This clone has a single count. The CDR3 bases are TGTGCCAGCAGCCGGAGTCTGTACACTGAAGCTTTCTTT. It translates to CASSRSLYTEAFF. The chain combines TRBV6-2 or TRBV6-3 with TRBJ1-1; D not resolved. The CDR3 consists of 13 residues. Germline CDR1 MNHEY, CDR2 SVGEGT. The germline V and J ends were trimmed by 6 bases and 3 bases, with 11 bases remaining between them.

The chain couples TRBV7-2 to TRBJ1-2; 8 positions match TRBD1. Germline loops: CDR1 SGHTA, CDR2 FQGNSA. The ends lost 5 bases at V and 8 bases at J; junction bases unmatched: 13. The CDR3 extends over 15 amino acids. DNA for the CDR3: TGTGCCAGCAGCCCCTTTAAGACAGGGGCTCGAGGCTACACCTTC. Translated, it gives CASSPFKTGARGYTF.

The J gene is TRBJ1-5, the V gene TRBV3-1 (or the pseudogene TRBV3-2); TRBD1 matches 7 bases. The CDR3 contains 13 residues. J lost 5 bases, V lost 5 bases, and 3 bases had no gene match. The germline V gene encodes CDR1 LGHDT and CDR2 YNNKEL (reference sequence). For the CDR3, the DNA is TGTGCCAGCAGCGGTACAGGGGATCAGCCCCAGCATTTT. It specifies CASSGTGDQPQHF.

The chain uses TRBV7-2 and TRBJ1-3, with D possibly TRBD1 on 6 matching bases. This CDR3 is 13 amino acids long. The V and J ends lost 5 bases and 8 bases respectively, with 13 bases between them. Germline CDR1 reads SGHTA; CDR2 reads FQGNSA. The CDR3 region is CASSPGTPYTIYF. CDR3 DNA sequence: TGTGCCAGCAGCCCCGGGACACCATACACCATATATTTT.

This clone has just one count. The rearrangement links TRBV6-5 to TRBJ1-2, with D perhaps TRBD1 (5 bases). The CDR3 loop spans 13 amino acids. V was shortened by 6 bases and J by 10 bases, with 18 bases between the two germline ends. The V gene's germline CDR1 is MNHEY and CDR2 SVGAGI. CDR3 coding DNA: TGTGCCAGCAGGCACGGGGACTCTCGGCCCTACACCTTC. It translates to CASRHGDSRPYTF.

The V and J genes are TRBV15 and TRBJ1-5; D call uncertain. This CDR3 is 13 amino acids long. Germline CDR1 reads LNHNV; CDR2 reads YYDKDF (reference sequence). V dropped 0 bases and J dropped 7 bases, with 7 bases sitting between them. The CDR3 reads CATSRELGQPQHF. CDR3 in DNA: TGTGCCACCAGCAGAGAGTTGGGCCAGCCCCAGCATTTT. The variable domain in full, with the rest retrieved from reference TRBV15 and TRBJ1-5, is DAMVIQNPRYQVTQFGKPVTLSCSQTLNHNVMYWYQQKSSQAPKLLFHYYDKDFNNEADTPDNFQSRRPNTSFCFLDIRSPGLGDTAMYLCATSRELGQPQHFGDGTRLSIL.

V gene TRBV4-1 combines with J gene TRBJ1-4; D might be TRBD1 (6 bases). V was pared by 0 bases and J by 5 bases, with 13 bases between. The germline V gene has CDR1 MGHRA and CDR2 YSYEKL. This CDR3 has 16 residues. The CDR3: CASSQEVQGTNEKLFF. The DNA for the CDR3 is TGCGCCAGCAGCCAAGAGGTCCAGGGGACCAATGAAAAACTGTTTTTT.

This sequence joins TRBV19 and TRBJ2-7; TRBD2 is a possible D gene (5 bases). The CDR3 has 13 residues. V lost 1 base to trimming and J lost 6 bases, with 10 bases between them. From germline, CDR1 is LNHDA and CDR2 SQIVND (reference sequence). CDR3 in DNA: TGTGCCAGTAGTATAGCGGCGGGTCGCGAGCAGTACTTC. As protein: CASSIAAGREQYF. The full variable domain, its missing parts supplied by reference TRBV19 and TRBJ2-7, is DGGITQSPKYLFRKEGQNVTLSCEQNLNHDAMYWYRQDPGQGLRLIYYSQIVNDFQKGDIAEGYSVSREKKESFPLTVTSAQKNPTAFYLCASSIAAGREQYFGPGTRLTVT.

This rearrangement joins TRBV5-5 to TRBJ1-2; 8 nucleotides line up with TRBD1. Losses at the gene ends were 8 bases for V and 3 bases for J; bases not matched to a gene: 9. The CDR3 is 14 amino acids. The germline V gene has CDR1 SGHKS and CDR2 YYEKEE (reference sequence). CDR3 region: CASTSGTGYYGYTF. The CDR3 DNA reads as TGTGCCAGTACCTCCGGGACAGGATACTATGGCTACACCTTC. The full variable domain, its missing parts supplied by reference TRBV5-5 and TRBJ1-2, is DAGVTQSPTHLIKTRGQQVTLRCSPISGHKSVSWYQQVLGQGPQFIFQYYEKEERGRGNFPDRFSARQFPNYSSELNVNALLLGDSALYLCASTSGTGYYGYTFGSGTRLTVV.

This clone occurred a few times. The CDR3 nucleotides read TGTGCCAGCAGCCTCGGGACAGCCCGGAAAGCTTTCTTT. Amino acids: CASSLGTARKAFF. The chain joins TRBV3-1 (or the pseudogene TRBV3-2) to TRBJ1-1; 7 bases are shared with TRBD1. With V trimmed by 4 bases and J by 9 bases, 8 bases remained unmatched. The CDR3 runs 13 residues. CDR1 and CDR2 from the germline V gene are LGHDT and YNNKEL (reference sequence).

This clone is medium-sized (0.01 to 0.1%) by share. This chain links TRBV12-3 or TRBV12-4 with TRBJ2-2; the D is unclear. Trimming left V 3 bases short and J 9 bases short, with 5 bases between. The CDR3 spans 11 residues. The CDR3 sequence: CASSFGRELFF. CDR3 coding DNA: TGTGCCAGCAGTTTCGGTCGGGAGCTGTTTTTT.

The chain joins TRBV27 to TRBJ1-1; D may be TRBD1 (5 bases). Trimming removed 10 bases from V and 1 base from J, with 13 bases in between. In germline, CDR1 is MNHEY, CDR2 SMNVEV (reference sequence). This CDR3 region has 13 residues. The CDR3 region is CATSWGSNTEAFF. The DNA of the CDR3 is TGTGCCACCTCGTGGGGCTCGAACACTGAAGCTTTCTTT.

The chain is built from TRBV28 and TRBJ1-5; the D gene is possibly TRBD1 (5 bases). This CDR3 has 13 residues. The ends were cut back, 2 bases at V and 16 bases at J, with 18 bases in the middle. Germline CDR1 reads MDHEN; CDR2 reads SYDVKM. CDR3 coding DNA: TGTGCCAGCAGTTTACGGGCGGACACAGGTGGACATTTT. It yields the protein CASSLRADTGGHF. The full variable domain, with the rest looked up from reference TRBV28 and TRBJ1-5, is DVKVTQSSRYLVKRTGEKVFLECVQDMDHENMFWYRQDPGLGLRLIYFSYDVKMKEKGDIPEGYSVSREKKERFSLILESASTNQTSMYLCASSLRADTGGHFGDGTRLSIL.